The present entry profiles one T cell receptor beta chain with its context. As yet, its antigen is unknown. This CDR3 comprises 13 residues. Germline V gene sequence: CDR1 SGDLS, CDR2 YYNGEE. V was clipped by 4 bases and J by 6 bases; unmatched bases: 4. The sample is drawn from a study of cytomegalovirus exposure and HLA in healthy donors. Background on the study: Most genotyped donors, over 70% of 350 to 500, had Caucasian-associated genetic ancestry. Study findings and constraints: The sole available immune exposure information was CMV serostatus. For most subjects, TCR beta sequences were reported to predict HLA-A and HLA-B alleles with accuracy.

Researchers ran the PCR with 60 Vbeta and 13 Jbeta primers. Methods used by the authors: Later analysis identified approximately 80 million unique TCR beta chains, 9 million to 13 million shared. Repertoires were generated with immunoSEQ multiplex PCR, while TCRdb's copy carries only in-frame clones and drops some. V and J calls and clone size are those listed in that table; D and trimming were worked out from the DNA. The sample contains 150,000 to 200,000 clones, roughly 87% of which appear only once. Sequenced input: PBMCs. This sequence was found in a girl under three years old in good health and CMV-seronegative. The chain is built from TRBV9 and TRBJ1-2; 9 nucleotides agree with TRBD1. The CDR3 nucleotides read TGTGCCAGCAGCCTGGGACAGGGCGATGGCTACACCTTC. This translates into CASSLGQGDGYTF.